This T cell receptor (beta chain) was identified during a study of T-cell memory formation after mild COVID-19. Broader study findings: Clones that contracted from day 15 to 85 were balanced CD4/CD8, while later expanders leaned CD4+. Pre-infection memory harbored some responding clones, suggesting cross-reactive memory joined.

MiXCR, run by TCRdb on the 5' RACE reads, gives a single entry per CDR3 protein. Of roughly 120,000 distinct CDR3 sequences in the sample, approximately 15% are singletons; the top ten hold approximately 14%. This clonotype was seen just once. Its matching antigen is unknown. The V and J ends lost 5 bases and 9 bases, in that order; junction bases with no gene match: 12. Germline CDR1 DFQATT, CDR2 SNEGSKA (reference sequence). The CDR3 has 13 residues. Sequencing was done on a sample of PBMCs or a T cell subset sorted from them (not recorded which). This clonotype was obtained from an adult woman who had mild COVID-19 (a few samples of this study predate the infection). Cell type and time point are not known. The chain uses TRBV20-1 and TRBJ2-7, with 8 bases lining up with TRBD1. In DNA form, the CDR3 reads TGCAGTGCTCAGCCGGGACAGGCACTTGGGCAGTACTTC. This codes for CSAQPGQALGQYF.